A single sample is the source of the 21 T cell receptor beta chains below, sequenced in a study of blood T cell repertoires in COVID-19. Data came from immunoSEQ multiplex PCR; TCRdb stores just in-frame clones and leaves some out. The profile shows 200,000 to 250,000 clones, less than 85% of them singletons. The material sequenced was peripheral blood. The receptors here all came from a woman aged 80 or over with acute or convalescent COVID-19.

The chain carries TRBV27 and TRBJ1-3; D unresolved. V was trimmed by 8 bases and J by 0 bases, leaving 11 bases between them. CDR3 length: 14 amino acids. Germline V gives CDR1 MNHEY, CDR2 SMNVEV (reference sequence). The CDR3 bases are TGTGCCAGCGTCGGTCTGAACTCTGGAAACACCATATATTTT. It encodes CASVGLNSGNTIYF.

The chain is built from TRBV9 and TRBJ2-3; D is undetermined. Germline CDR1 SGDLS, CDR2 YYNGEE. The V end was cut by 4 bases, the J end by 6 bases, with 15 bases between. CDR3 length equals 14 residues. CDR3 nucleotide sequence: TGTGCCAGCAGCCTACGAAGCCCCACGGATACGCAGTATTTT. Translation: CASSLRSPTDTQYF.

The chain recombines TRBV5-1 with TRBJ1-1, with D tentatively TRBD1 (6 bases). Trimming took 3 bases from V and 1 from J, leaving 13 bases between them. Germline assignment: CDR1 SGHRS and CDR2 YFSETQ. The CDR3 consists of 15 residues. CDR3 in DNA: TGCGCCAGCAGCTCCATCCGGGGGGCGAACACTGAAGCTTTCTTT. It is translated as CASSSIRGANTEAFF.

Comments on this clone: At one end the junction does not follow the germline gene, possibly because of a read error. The chain uses TRBV4-2 and TRBJ2-3; D perhaps matches TRBD2 (6 bases). Germline lookup yields CDR1 LGHNA and CDR2 YNFKEQ. The CDR3 sequence is 16 residues long. Here the CDR3 reads CASGQDASEYTDTQYF. CDR3 nucleotides: TGTGCCAGCGGCCAAGATGCTAGCGAGTACACAGATACGCAGTATTTT.

This chain links TRBV7-2 with TRBJ1-2, with TRBD1 identical over 9 bases. V shed 6 bases, J shed 4 bases, and the junction held 9 bases outside the gene matches. The germline CDR1 and CDR2 sequences are SGHTA and FQGNSA. This CDR3 is 15 amino acids long. The CDR3 DNA reads as TGTGCCAGCAGACGTCAACAGGGGGCAGGCTATGGCTACACCTTC. Amino acids: CASRRQQGAGYGYTF.

This clone was observed a single time. The chain recombines TRBV19 with TRBJ2-2; unclear D gene. V gave up 1 base and J gave up 1 base, with 13 bases separating them. Germline V lookup: CDR1 LNHDA, CDR2 SQIVND (reference sequence). The CDR3 length is 17 residues. CDR3 in amino acids: CASSIGGRRGNTGELFF. As DNA, the CDR3 is TGTGCCAGTAGTATAGGAGGCCGGAGAGGGAACACCGGGGAGCTGTTTTTT.

The rearrangement uses TRBV5-5 and TRBJ2-7; 7 nucleotides align to TRBD1. Trimming removed 4 bases from V and 5 bases from J; junction bases left unmatched: 6. The CDR3 consists of 13 residues. The germline V gene encodes CDR1 SGHKS and CDR2 YYEKEE (reference sequence). The CDR3 loop reads CASSADRVNEQYF. CDR3 bases: TGTGCCAGCAGCGCAGACAGGGTTAACGAGCAGTACTTC. The full variable domain, its missing parts supplied by reference TRBV5-5 and TRBJ2-7, is DAGVTQSPTHLIKTRGQQVTLRCSPISGHKSVSWYQQVLGQGPQFIFQYYEKEERGRGNFPDRFSARQFPNYSSELNVNALLLGDSALYLCASSADRVNEQYFGPGTRLTVT.

The J gene is TRBJ2-1, the V gene TRBV9; 13 bases match TRBD2. The CDR3 consists of 15 residues. Germline V CDR1 and CDR2: SGDLS, YYNGEE. V was pared by 3 bases and J by 7 bases, with 4 bases of the junction left unmatched. The CDR3: CASSAGLAGVNEQFF. The DNA of the CDR3 is TGTGCCAGCAGCGCCGGACTAGCGGGGGTAAATGAGCAGTTCTTC. Looking up the rest from reference TRBV9 and TRBJ2-1 gives the full variable domain: DSGVTQTPKHLITATGQRVTLRCSPRSGDLSVYWYQQSLDQGLQFLIQYYNGEERAKGNILERFSAQQFPDLHSELNLSSLELGDSALYFCASSAGLAGVNEQFFGPGTRLTVL.

This rearrangement joins TRBV5-1 to TRBJ2-3; 10 bases line up with TRBD2. The CDR3 sequence is 16 residues long. V dropped 0 bases and J dropped 2; count of bases not matched to a gene: 3. Germline V gives CDR1 SGHRS, CDR2 YFSETQ. The CDR3 bases are TGCGCCAGCAGCTTGGCCCTAGCGGGGGACACAGATACGCAGTATTTT. It specifies CASSLALAGDTDTQYF.

This chain's CDR3 is CASSIIPSMNTEAFF. As DNA, the CDR3 is TGTGCCAGTAGTATTATTCCCAGTATGAACACTGAAGCTTTCTTT. The chain links TRBV19 to TRBJ1-1; D ambiguous. The V and J ends lost 3 bases and 0 bases respectively, with 11 bases between them. Germline assignment: CDR1 LNHDA and CDR2 SQIVND (reference sequence). The length of the CDR3 is 15 residues.

This clone has just a few counts. This chain joins TRBV7-2 and TRBJ1-1; weak D call: TRBD1 (5 bases). Trimming stripped 8 bases from V and 2 bases from J, with 12 bases between. The germline V gene encodes CDR1 SGHTA and CDR2 FQGNSA. CDR3 length: 13 amino acids. The DNA for the CDR3 is TGTGCCAGCGCGACGACAGACAACACTGAAGCTTTCTTT. As protein: CASATTDNTEAFF.

There are a few counts of this clone. V and J are TRBV19 and TRBJ2-1; 10 bases line up with TRBD2. The V segment lost 7 bases and the J segment 9 bases; nucleotides outside the gene matches: 9. The CDR3 is made up of 14 amino acids. Germline CDR1 is LNHDA and CDR2 is SQIVND (reference sequence). The DNA for the CDR3 is TGTGCCAGTACTCAGCGGGGGGGTTTAGGTGAGCAGTTCTTC. Encoded protein: CASTQRGGLGEQFF.

As DNA, the CDR3 is TGTGCCAGCAGGACCACGGGACAGCCCAATCAGCCCCAGCATTTT. Encoded protein: CASRTTGQPNQPQHF. The chain carries TRBV6-5 and TRBJ1-5; TRBD1 matches 7 bases. The CDR3 has 15 residues. J was trimmed by 3 bases and V by 6 bases; bases with no gene match: 8. The germline V gene has CDR1 MNHEY and CDR2 SVGAGI.

V usage is TRBV28 and J usage is TRBJ1-5, with D possibly TRBD1 on 5 matching bases. CDR3 length: 15 amino acids. Deletions cut 3 bases from V and 14 bases from J, with 23 bases between. Germline V gene sequence: CDR1 MDHEN, CDR2 SYDVKM. CDR3 sequence reads: CASSFGKGRTRLKHF. CDR3 DNA: TGTGCCAGCAGTTTTGGAAAGGGGAGGACCAGATTAAAGCATTTT.

The chain has TRBV2 and TRBJ1-2; D is uncertain. CDR3 length equals 13 residues. Germline CDR1 is SNHLY and CDR2 is FYNNEI. Trimming took 3 bases from V and 6 from J, leaving 11 bases between them. In DNA, the CDR3 is TGTGCCAGCAGTGATGGCCAGCGGAATGGCTACACCTTC. This codes for CASSDGQRNGYTF.

V usage is TRBV7-9 and J usage is TRBJ2-1; D is possibly TRBD2 (5 bases). Germline V lookup: CDR1 SEHNR, CDR2 FQNEAQ (reference sequence). Trimming removed 3 bases at V and 7 bases at J, with 13 bases between. The CDR3 is made up of 14 amino acids. CDR3 loop: CASSFLARQNEQFF. Written as DNA, the CDR3 is TGTGCCAGCAGCTTCCTAGCACGTCAAAATGAGCAGTTCTTC.

CDR3 nucleotide sequence: TGTGCCAGCAGCTTAGCGGACAGGGGGCTTCGGTATGGCTACACCTTC. As protein: CASSLADRGLRYGYTF. The J gene is TRBJ1-2, the V gene TRBV7-8; 11 bases are a match to TRBD1. V shed 0 bases, J shed 5 bases, and the junction held 5 bases outside the gene matches. This CDR3 has 16 amino acids. CDR1 and CDR2 (germline): SGHVS, FQNEAQ.

This clone has a handful of counts. Distinct nucleotide sequences in the sample also encode this CDR3. This rearrangement joins TRBV28 to TRBJ1-5; TRBD1 aligns across 9 bases. Per germline, CDR1 MDHEN and CDR2 SYDVKM. V trimming: 5 bases; J trimming: 4 bases; junction bases outside the gene matches: 6. The CDR3 loop spans 15 amino acids. CDR3 region: CASSLSGTGNQPQHF. The CDR3 nucleotides read TGTGCCAGCAGTCTCTCTGGGACAGGGAATCAGCCCCAGCATTTT.

This chain uses TRBV4-1 with TRBJ1-4, with 8 bases fitting TRBD1. V shed 3 bases and J 7 bases; nucleotides not matched to a gene: 7. This CDR3 is 15 amino acids long. Germline V gene sequence: CDR1 MGHRA, CDR2 YSYEKL. For the CDR3, the DNA is TGCGCCAGCAGCCAGAGACAGGGGTTGGCTGAAAAACTGTTTTTT. Its translation: CASSQRQGLAEKLFF.

The chain recombines TRBV28 with TRBJ1-2, with TRBD1 matching over 10 bases. From germline, CDR1 is MDHEN and CDR2 SYDVKM. The CDR3 consists of 13 residues. V lost 10 bases and J lost 3; bases outside the gene matches: 5. The CDR3 bases are TGTGCCATCGGACAGGGGGATCACTATGGCTACACCTTC. Its translation: CAIGQGDHYGYTF.

The CDR3 spells CASSPQRDSYTGELFF. The CDR3 coding sequence is TGTGCCAGCTCACCCCAAAGGGACTCCTACACCGGGGAGCTGTTTTTT. The V and J genes are TRBV18 and TRBJ2-2; D is perhaps TRBD2 (6 bases). The length of the CDR3 is 16 residues. Germline V CDR1 and CDR2: KGHSH, LQKENI. Deletions cut 3 bases from V and 3 bases from J, with 14 bases between.